This T cell receptor (beta chain) stems from a study of radiation and T cells in renal cell carcinoma. Overall study results and limits: In blood, top tumor clones expanded by 2 weeks, shrinking by 4. Baseline intratumoral clonotype presence is unknown without pretreatment biopsies.

Per germline, CDR1 SGHTA and CDR2 FQGNSA. The CDR3 covers 15 residues. V was cut by 2 bases and J by 4 bases, with 14 bases left in between. Points on this clone: The antigen remains undetermined.

Sequencing was performed with immunoSEQ multiplex PCR; in TCRdb, only in-frame clones are kept and a portion is missing. This sample has about 74,000 clones, with 89% found just once. Noted time point: blood 4 weeks post-SBRT, at nephrectomy. The treatment was: 15 Gy SBRT to primary tumor, nephrectomy 4 weeks later. Clear cell pathology was present in this patient's renal cell carcinoma. The specimen was blood, collected from a patient whose treatment included radiotherapy and nephrectomy. This clonotype was sampled from a woman between 65 and 79 years old with renal cell carcinoma. The genes are TRBV7-2 and TRBJ2-5, with D possibly matching TRBD2 (6 bases). Written as DNA, the CDR3 is TGTGCCAGCAGCTTAATAGCGGTAGTTTCAGAGACCCAGTACTTC. This gives the protein CASSLIAVVSETQYF.